This TCR beta chain was found in a study of T-cell memory formation after mild COVID-19. Germline CDR1 reads SGHRS; CDR2 reads YFSETQ. Deletions cut 5 bases from V and 0 bases from J, with 12 bases between. The CDR3 is 15 residues long. A single record per CDR3 protein comes from TCRdb applying MiXCR to the 5' RACE reads. The sample consists of about 290,000 distinct CDR3 sequences, more than 15% of them appearing once. The genes are TRBV5-1 and TRBJ2-1, with D tentatively TRBD1 (6 bases). The specimen sequenced was PBMCs or a T cell subset sorted from them (not recorded which). This TCR derives from a man between 18 and 35 years old who had mild COVID-19 (a few samples of this study predate the infection). Cell type and time point are not known. CDR3 sequence reads: CASRATGSSYNEQFF. CDR3 DNA: TGCGCCAGCAGAGCTACAGGGAGCTCCTACAATGAGCAGTTCTTC.